The sequence of this TCR beta chain was determined in a study of cytomegalovirus exposure and HLA in healthy donors. With respect to this clone: Its antigen is as yet unknown.

V was clipped by 4 bases and J by 7 bases, with 10 bases between them. The CDR3 is 13 amino acids. Both 60 Vbeta primers and 13 Jbeta primers went into the PCR. Data came from immunoSEQ multiplex PCR; TCRdb stores just in-frame clones and leaves some out. The repertoire holds 150,000 to 180,000 clones, with 70% to 80% as singletons. Study findings and constraints: A later analysis linked a missense variant in DCLRE1C to the trimming of TCR beta V and J genes. In most subjects, TCR beta sequences reportedly gave accurate predictions of HLA-A and HLA-B alleles. Later examination showed HLA-associated TCR beta chains had greater clonal expansion than equally common others. In a later analysis, productive TCRs from donors in an Asian-associated ancestry cluster reportedly carried fewer N-insertions than the cohort mean.

This receptor was obtained from a man aged 25-45 years in good health and CMV-seropositive. V usage is TRBV6-7 and J usage is TRBJ2-2; D perhaps matches TRBD1 (6 bases). TRBV6-7 counts as an open reading frame of uncertain function. Sequenced: PBMCs. The CDR3: CASSWQGSGELFF. CDR3 nucleotide sequence: TGTGCCAGCAGTTGGCAGGGGAGCGGGGAGCTGTTTTTT.